This entry features one TCR beta chain sequence. CDR1 and CDR2 from the germline V gene are SGHTA and FQGNSA. V shed 3 bases and J shed 3 bases, with 15 bases lying between them. CDR3 length equals 15 residues. Relying on iRepertoire HTBI primers and Arm-PCR of CDR3 regions, the team built TCR beta libraries. TCRdb reprocessed the multiplex PCR reads with MiXCR, giving one entry per CDR3 protein. The sample shows roughly 490,000 distinct CDR3 sequences, 22% of them seen only once. The data were obtained in a study of regulatory T cells in long-lasting Graves disease. Time point meaning: persistent/refractory GD, antithyroid drugs over 5 years with positive TRAb. Isolated PBMC RNA provided the starting material for the TCR library. EDTA tubes held roughly 9.2 milliliters of peripheral blood from each patient.

The sample consisted of peripheral blood mononuclear cells (PBMCs), taken when the disease was refractory, from a patient treated with antithyroid drugs. This receptor was taken from a female donor with Graves disease. The genes are TRBV7-2 and TRBJ2-7; D unclear. The CDR3 loop reads CASSFNFRLIYEQYF. As DNA, the CDR3 is TGTGCCAGCAGCTTCAACTTTAGGTTGATCTACGAGCAGTACTTC. Full variable domain (remainder filled in from reference TRBV7-2 and TRBJ2-7): GAGVSQSPSNKVTEKGKDVELRCDPISGHTALYWYRQSLGQGLEFLIYFQGNSAPDKSGLPSDRFSAERTGGSVSTLTIQRTQQEDSAVYLCASSFNFRLIYEQYFGPGTRLTVT.